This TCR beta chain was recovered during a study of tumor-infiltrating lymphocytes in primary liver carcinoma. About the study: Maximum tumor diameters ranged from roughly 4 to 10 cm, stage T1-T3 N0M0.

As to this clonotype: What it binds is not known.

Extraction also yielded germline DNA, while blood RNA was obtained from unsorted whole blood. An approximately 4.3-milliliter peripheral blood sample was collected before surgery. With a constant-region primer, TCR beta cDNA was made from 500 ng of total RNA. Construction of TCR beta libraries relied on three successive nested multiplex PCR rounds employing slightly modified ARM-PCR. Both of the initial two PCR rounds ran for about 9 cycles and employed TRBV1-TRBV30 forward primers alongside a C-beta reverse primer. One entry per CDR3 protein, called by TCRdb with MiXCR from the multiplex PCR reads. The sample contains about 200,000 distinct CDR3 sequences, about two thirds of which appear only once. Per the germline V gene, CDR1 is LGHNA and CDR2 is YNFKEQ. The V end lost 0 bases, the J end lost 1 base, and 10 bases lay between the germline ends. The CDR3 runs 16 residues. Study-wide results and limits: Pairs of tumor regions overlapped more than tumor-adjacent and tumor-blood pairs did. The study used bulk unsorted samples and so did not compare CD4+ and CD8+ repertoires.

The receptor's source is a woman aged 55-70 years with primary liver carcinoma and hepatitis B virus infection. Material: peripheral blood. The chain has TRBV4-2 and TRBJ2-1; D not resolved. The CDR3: CASSQELVASYNEQFF. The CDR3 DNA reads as TGTGCCAGCAGCCAAGAGCTGGTGGCGTCCTACAATGAGCAGTTCTTC.